This entry features one T cell receptor beta chain sequence. Its specific antigen is unknown. One base away there is no much larger clone; base qualities are not given. This entry is derived from a study of memory CD4+ T cells and cytomegalovirus serostatus (dated by TCRdb to the late 2010s). Some background on the complete study: A total of about 35 healthy Belgian adults, of whom 9 were CMV seropositive and about 24 were CMV seronegative, were included in the cohort. CD4+ memory TCRbeta repertoires of a Belgian cohort with known cytomegalovirus serostatus were sequenced in order to replicate a published TCR-based CMV serostatus classifier.

At the junction V is shortened by 3 bases and J by 2 bases, with 9 bases in between. Taken from the germline V gene (reference sequence), the CDR1 and CDR2 loops are MNHEY and SMNVEV. The CDR3 covers 14 residues, taking in both the cysteine and the phenylalanine. Only CDR3 DNA is held: 42 bases, read in frame from base 1. Study-wide conclusions, independent of this receptor: For CMV serostatus prediction, a median bootstrapped AUC of 0.95 was reached with the original framework, and a median bootstrapped AUC of about 0.89 was reached with a US-trained random forest. On the Belgian cohort, the classifier based on the original framework reached a median bootstrapped AUC of roughly 0.94, with a 95% CI of 0.76-1.00. Of 164 previously reported CMV-associated TCRbeta sequences, 67 appeared in the CD4+ memory repertoires, each in one to five individuals. The results were interpreted as suggesting that the CMV-associated TCR signature is mostly present in the CD4+ memory repertoire. Only CD4+CD45RO+ memory cells were sequenced, in contrast to the original study, in which naive and memory CD4+ and CD8+ populations were covered.

The Quick-DNA Microprep Kit was used to extract genomic DNA from the sorted cells. Amplification of TCRbeta DNA was done with the immunoSEQ hsTCRbeta kit, following the protocol from the manufacturer. An Illumina MiSeq instrument was used to sequence the TCRbeta libraries. Processing in the source paper ran as follows. Removing out-of-frame sequences left roughly 2.4 million distinct TCRbeta sequences, an average of roughly 67,000 per individual. Two values were used to score each individual: the count of 150 to 200 previously reported CMV-associated TCRbeta sequences and the total count of productive distinct TCRbeta sequences. A beta-binomial model was reimplemented in Python, and scikit-learn random forests with default parameters were trained on US cohort data. Classifier performance on the Belgian cohort was summarized as median AUC with percentile confidence intervals over 10,000 bootstrap iterations. Imported from immuneACCESS, the table was reduced by TCRdb to in-frame sequences with V and J called. These copies leave out some clones; in studies compared against another copy, an unresolved V gene accounts for under half, and the cause of the remainder is not known. V and J calls and clone size are copied from that table; D and trimming were computed from the DNA. This sample gives around 50,000 clones in total; 78% of them show up just once. The top ten hold around 0.94% of the sample.

A FACSAria II was used to sort memory CD4+ T cells, defined as single viable CD3+CD4+CD8-CD45RO+ cells. CMV serostatus was determined with a Roche Elecsys assay detecting serum IgG against CMV pp150, pp28, p38 and p52. Once the samples were thawed, total CD4+ T cells were enriched through positive selection using CD4 magnetic microbeads. The samples came from a different study that was designed specifically to examine the CD4+ T cell memory repertoire. Peripheral blood mononuclear cells were isolated and cryopreserved following standard operating procedures; serum was stored at -80 °C. CD3-PerCP (BW264/56), CD4-APC (RPA-T4), CD45RO-PE (UCHT1) and CD8-Pacific Orange (3B5) antibodies were used for staining, and non-viable cells were excluded with Sytox blue.

Recombination connected TRBV27 to TRBJ2-3; TRBD2 is a possible D gene, resting on 6 matching bases. The sequenced sample was memory CD4+ T cells from blood. This TCR was sampled from an adult in good health and CMV-seronegative. CDR3 region: CASSLGGPTDTQYF. The DNA sequence is as follows: TGTGCCAGCAGTTTGGGGGGACCCACAGATACGCAGTATTTT.